A selection of T cell receptor beta chains follows, all from one sample in a study of shared clonotypes between healthy human individuals. TCRdb's table, derived via immunoSEQ multiplex PCR, lists solely in-frame clones and lacks some. The sample contains approximately 2.1 million clones, approximately 95% of which appear only once. Sequencing was performed on naive CD4+ T cells from PBMCs. The receptor source for this set is a man younger than 35 in good health. Some clones in this sample may be carry-over from other donors' samples. The CDR3 runs from the conserved cysteine through the conserved F or W. The order of the fields is clone size, D gene, J gene, V gene, CDR3 DNA, CDR3 protein. D genes are given only for firm matches. Clone sizes are given selectively: once, few, many, or a class where the clone is expanded.

>.|TRBD2|TRBJ2-1|TRBV7-2
TGTGCCAGCAAGTTGGCGGGAGTTTCCTACAATGAGCAGTTCTTC
CASKLAGVSYNEQFF
>once|.|TRBJ2-5|TRBV4-1
TGCGCCAGCAGCCCTGGCCCTAGACAGCAAGAGACCCAGTACTTC
CASSPGPRQQETQYF
>.|.|TRBJ2-5|TRBV14
TGTGCCAGCAGCCAAGAATGGGGCGGGGATTACCAAGAGACCCAGTACTTC
CASSQEWGGDYQETQYF
>.|.|TRBJ2-2|TRBV7-9
TGTGCCAGCAGCTTACAGGCGACCGGGGAGCTGTTTTTT
CASSLQATGELFF
>once|.|TRBJ1-5|TRBV4-1
TGCGCCAGCAGCCAAGTCGGGGGCATCTACAATCAGCCCCAGCATTTT
CASSQVGGIYNQPQHF
>.|.|TRBJ1-3|TRBV23-1
TGCGCCAGCAGTCAAGTGGGGGGCGCGAAAGGAAACACCATATATTTT
CASSQVGGAKGNTIYF
>.|.|TRBJ2-1|TRBV20-1
TGCAGTGCTAGAACTTACAATGAGCAGTTCTTC
CSARTYNEQFF
>.|.|TRBJ2-7|TRBV7-9
TGTGCCAGCAGCTTTGGGACCACCTTCTACGAGCAGTACTTC
CASSFGTTFYEQYF
>.|.|TRBJ2-2|TRBV7-8
TGTGCCAGCAGCGTCTTCGGACACCTCGAGGCCCTGGGCACCGGGGAGCTGTTTTTT
CASSVFGHLEALGTGELFF
>few|TRBD2|TRBJ2-6|TRBV27
TGTGCCAGCAGTCGGGAGGCTGGGGCCAACGTCCTGACTTTC
CASSREAGANVLTF
>.|.|TRBJ2-5|TRBV5-1
TGCGCCAGCAGCACCGCCTACAGGGTTGAGACCCAGTACTTC
CASSTAYRVETQYF
>.|.|TRBJ2-3|TRBV5-1
TGCGCCAGCAGCCCGGCTCACGGGACCCACACAGATACGCAGTATTTT
CASSPAHGTHTDTQYF
>.|.|TRBJ1-2|TRBV14
TGTGCCAGCAGCCGGTCCCAAAGGTACTATGGCTACACCTTC
CASSRSQRYYGYTF
>.|TRBD1|TRBJ1-5|TRBV28
TGTGCCAGCAGTTTCACAGGGGGCGTCAATCAGCCCCAGCATTTT
CASSFTGGVNQPQHF
>once|.|TRBJ1-4|TRBV6-5
TGTGCCAGCAGTCGGGGGCAGGGAAGTGAAAAACTGTTTTTT
CASSRGQGSEKLFF
>.|.|TRBJ1-2|TRBV4-2
TGTGCCAGCAGCCATGCGGGTAGTCCCTATGGCTACACCTTC
CASSHAGSPYGYTF
>.|.|TRBJ2-5|TRBV18
TGTGCCAGCTCACCACCGGAGAGCCAAGAGACCCAGTACTTC
CASSPPESQETQYF
>once|.|TRBJ1-4|TRBV6-1
TGTGCCAGCATCAGAGGGGGAGACAGGATCGGACTGTTTTTT
CASIRGGDRIGLFF
>.|.|TRBJ2-3|TRBV5-1
TGCGCCAGCAGCTTTCCCCCAGATACGCAGTATTTT
CASSFPPDTQYF
>.|.|TRBJ1-3|TRBV15
TGTGCCACCAGCAGAGATAGGGCTGGAAACACCATATATTTT
CATSRDRAGNTIYF
>.|TRBD1|TRBJ2-7|TRBV7-2
TGTGCCAGCAGCTCCCGGGGACAGGGAGGCCACGAGCAGTACTTC
CASSSRGQGGHEQYF
>.|.|TRBJ2-7|TRBV28
TGTGCCAGCAGTTTAAGCCTCACAGGGACCTACGAGCAGTACTTC
CASSLSLTGTYEQYF
>.|.|TRBJ2-1|TRBV5-1
TGCGCCAGCAGCTTGGAACTAATGGGCTACAATGAGCAGTTCTTC
CASSLELMGYNEQFF
>.|.|TRBJ1-1|TRBV2
TGTGCCAGCAGTGAAGCAGGGATGAACACTGAAGCTTTCTTT
CASSEAGMNTEAFF
>.|.|TRBJ2-2|TRBV6-1
TGTGCCACTAAGTCGGGGGCGAACACCGGGGAGCTGTTTTTT
CATKSGANTGELFF
>.|.|TRBJ2-3|TRBV7-8
TGTGCCAGCAGCCCCTTCTGGGGAGAGAAAGATACGCAGTATTTT
CASSPFWGEKDTQYF
>.|.|TRBJ2-7|TRBV9
TGTGCCAGCAGCTCTCCCAGGGACGGACTATCCTACGAGCAGTACTTC
CASSSPRDGLSYEQYF
>.|TRBD1|TRBJ2-6|TRBV28
TGTGCCAGCAGTTCTGGACAGGGTAAGCGCACTGGGGCCAACGTCCTGACTTTC
CASSSGQGKRTGANVLTF
>.|TRBD1|TRBJ2-7|TRBV6-1
TGTGCCAGCAGTGATATCGGGACAGCCTACGAGCAGTACTTC
CASSDIGTAYEQYF
>.|.|TRBJ2-7|TRBV9
TGTGCCAGCAGCATAAGTCCAGCCTCCTCCTACGAGCAGTACTTC
CASSISPASSYEQYF
>once|.|TRBJ1-3|TRBV6-6
TGTGCCAGCAGTCCTCATTCCAGTAACACCATATATTTT
CASSPHSSNTIYF
>.|.|TRBJ1-1|TRBV5-4
TGTGCCAGCAGCCGACAGGCCGACACTGAAGCTTTCTTT
CASSRQADTEAFF
>.|.|TRBJ2-2|TRBV7-2
TGTGCCAGCAGCTTAGGGACTCCAGTTCAAACCGGGGAGCTGTTTTTT
CASSLGTPVQTGELFF
>.|TRBD1|TRBJ2-7|TRBV6-5
TGTGCCAGCAGTAGGACAGGGGGCGGTGAGCAGTACTTC
CASSRTGGGEQYF
>.|TRBD1|TRBJ1-2|TRBV5-1
TGCGCCAGCAGACCTACCCCGGGACAGCCAAACTATGGCTACACCTTC
CASRPTPGQPNYGYTF
>.|TRBD1|TRBJ2-3|TRBV5-1
TGCGCCAGCAGCTTGAGACAGGGGCCCACAGATACGCAGTATTTT
CASSLRQGPTDTQYF
>.|.|TRBJ1-5|TRBV28
TGTGCCAGCAGATCAAACAGATATCAGCCCCAGCATTTT
CASRSNRYQPQHF